These 28 T cell receptor beta chains were all obtained from the same sample, sequenced in a study of T-cell reconstitution after alpha-beta-depleted transplantation in children. It was with unique molecular identifiers that the TCRbeta library was prepared. TCRdb reprocessed the PCR reads with MiXCR, giving one entry per CDR3 protein. The sample records about a million distinct CDR3 sequences, around 30% being singletons. Sequenced material: PBMCs, mostly from graft donor cells, taken 360 days after TCRalphabeta/CD19-depleted stem cell transplant. Receptor source: a boy in the first two years of life who had a stem cell transplant for SCID, so the T cells may come from the graft donor.

This sequence joins TRBV29-1 and TRBJ1-1; tentatively, D is TRBD1 (5 bases). V lost 6 bases and J 1 base, leaving 12 bases between the germline ends. CDR3 size: 13 residues. The germline gives CDR1 SQVTM, CDR2 ANQGSEA. The CDR3: CSVRRDWNTEAFF. In nucleotides, the CDR3 is TGCAGCGTGCGAAGGGACTGGAACACTGAAGCTTTCTTT.

CDR3 region: CASRLITEDTQYF. In DNA, the CDR3 is TGTGCCAGCAGGCTCATAACTGAAGATACGCAGTATTTT. The chain couples TRBV2 to TRBJ2-3; D is unclear. CDR1 and CDR2 from the germline V gene are SNHLY and FYNNEI. Between the trimmed V and J ends, which lost 6 bases and 5 bases, there was a span of 12 bases. This CDR3 spans 13 amino acids.

The V call is TRBV29-1, the J call TRBJ1-3, with D uncertain. This CDR3 has 11 residues. The V gene lost 4 bases and the J gene lost 2 bases, with 3 bases spanning the gap. Germline V gene lookup returns CDR1 SQVTM and CDR2 ANQGSEA. CDR3 in amino acids: CSVGAGNTIYF. For the CDR3, the DNA is TGCAGCGTTGGTGCTGGAAACACCATATATTTT.

This clonotype appeared a few times. This sequence joins TRBV20-1 and TRBJ2-5; D uncertain. CDR1 and CDR2 (germline): DFQATT, SNEGSKA (reference sequence). This CDR3 is built from 14 residues. V lost 7 bases and J 2 bases, leaving 17 bases between the germline ends. Here the CDR3 reads CSVLDSGQQETQYF. The CDR3 DNA reads as TGCAGTGTCTTAGATAGTGGCCAGCAAGAGACCCAGTACTTC.

This clonotype occurred a few times. The J gene is TRBJ2-2, the V gene TRBV6-5; no firm D call. This CDR3 region has 15 residues. V was cut by 4 bases and J by 5 bases, with 14 bases left in between. Per the germline V gene, CDR1 is MNHEY and CDR2 is SVGAGI. CDR3 in amino acids: CASSWSVGQTGELFF. Here the CDR3 DNA reads TGTGCCAGCAGTTGGTCGGTGGGTCAGACCGGGGAGCTGTTTTTT.

This chain uses TRBV20-1 with TRBJ2-2; D is perhaps TRBD1 (7 bases). Trimming left V 3 bases short and J 4 bases short, with 15 bases between. Germline V gene sequence: CDR1 DFQATT, CDR2 SNEGSKA (reference sequence). The CDR3 contains 15 residues. CDR3 bases: TGCAGTGCTAGGTCGCGGGGACAGCTCACCGGGGAGCTGTTTTTT. Protein: CSARSRGQLTGELFF.

The J gene is TRBJ2-1, the V gene TRBV2, with D maybe TRBD2 (6 bases). V gave up 3 bases and J gave up 0 bases, with 9 bases separating them. Germline-derived CDR1 and CDR2 are SNHLY and FYNNEI. The CDR3 spans 15 residues. The DNA of the CDR3 is TGTGCCAGCAGTGATGCGGGGTTCTCCTACAATGAGCAGTTCTTC. Translating it yields CASSDAGFSYNEQFF.

The chain is built from TRBV10-3 and TRBJ2-3; 7 bases match TRBD2. Trimming at V came to 5 bases and at J to 0 bases, leaving 14 bases not matched to a gene. CDR1 is ENHRY and CDR2 is SYGVKD in the germline V gene. This CDR3 contains 18 residues. The CDR3, as DNA: TGTGCCATCAGTCAACAAAGGGGAGGGGCCTCTAGCACAGATACGCAGTATTTT. Translated, it gives CAISQQRGGASSTDTQYF.

This sequence joins TRBV10-3 and TRBJ2-2; D might be TRBD2 (6 bases). Germline CDR1 and CDR2: ENHRY and SYGVKD. This CDR3 is 18 amino acids long. Trimming left V 4 bases short and J 1 base short, with 19 bases between. CDR3 sequence reads: CAISGGETRIVNTGELFF. The DNA for the CDR3 is TGTGCCATCAGTGGGGGGGAAACACGCATAGTGAACACCGGGGAGCTGTTTTTT.

This clonotype was observed a handful of times. V is TRBV5-1 and J is TRBJ1-1; the match to TRBD1 covers 9 bases. V trimming: 0 bases; J trimming: 3 bases; junction bases outside the gene matches: 12. The CDR3 spans 18 residues. Germline CDR1 SGHRS, CDR2 YFSETQ. DNA for the CDR3: TGCGCCAGCAGCTTGGCTGGGCCTTGGCGGACAGGGGACACTGAAGCTTTCTTT. Encoded protein: CASSLAGPWRTGDTEAFF.

The chain is built from TRBV4-2 and TRBJ2-7; 8 positions agree with TRBD1. The junction had 8 bases not matched to a gene; V was cut back by 5 bases and J by 2 bases. CDR1 and CDR2 (germline): LGHNA, YNFKEQ. This CDR3 comprises 15 residues. Here the CDR3 reads CASSLQGGLTYEQYF. DNA of the CDR3: TGTGCCAGCAGCTTACAGGGGGGCCTTACCTACGAGCAGTACTTC.

The chain's CDR3 is CSASQQGLATDTQYF. CDR3 in DNA: TGCAGTGCTTCCCAACAGGGACTAGCGACAGATACGCAGTATTTT. This chain uses TRBV20-1 with TRBJ2-3, with 10 bases identical to TRBD2. Per germline, CDR1 DFQATT and CDR2 SNEGSKA (reference sequence). V trimming: 5 bases; J trimming: 3 bases; junction bases outside the gene matches: 8. The CDR3 length is 15 residues.

This clonotype has just a few counts. Compared with germline, one end of the junction differs, possibly owing to a read error. The chain carries TRBV12-3 or TRBV12-4 and TRBJ2-3; 9 bases match TRBD1. The CDR3 contains 13 residues. CDR3 coding DNA: TGTGCCAGCAGCCCGGGACAGGGTCAAACCTCCCTATTT. This encodes CASSPGQGQTSLF.

This clonotype has a count of ten or more. This sequence joins TRBV29-1 and TRBJ2-4, with 9 positions matching TRBD1. The CDR3 consists of 14 residues. Germline CDR1 is SQVTM and CDR2 is ANQGSEA. V was pared by 5 bases and J by 6 bases, with 8 bases of the junction left unmatched. In nucleotides, the CDR3 is TGCAGCGTTCGCTACAGGGGGCTGGGAAACATTCAGTACTTC. As protein: CSVRYRGLGNIQYF.

This clonotype was seen more than once but under ten times. V gene TRBV9 combines with J gene TRBJ2-1; weak D call: TRBD2 (6 bases). The germline V gene encodes CDR1 SGDLS and CDR2 YYNGEE. V gave up 0 bases and J gave up 9 bases, with 16 bases separating them. The CDR3 length is 15 residues. CDR3 amino acids: CASSVVGQEAGEQFF. The CDR3 DNA is TGTGCCAGCAGCGTAGTTGGGCAGGAAGCGGGTGAGCAGTTCTTC. The variable domain in full, completed from reference TRBV9 and TRBJ2-1, reads DSGVTQTPKHLITATGQRVTLRCSPRSGDLSVYWYQQSLDQGLQFLIQYYNGEERAKGNILERFSAQQFPDLHSELNLSSLELGDSALYFCASSVVGQEAGEQFFGPGTRLTVL.

The table lists this clonotype with a few counts. The chain employs TRBV19 and TRBJ1-5; the D is unclear. This CDR3 spans 13 amino acids. Germline V CDR1 and CDR2: LNHDA, SQIVND (reference sequence). Deletions cut 3 bases from V and 6 bases from J, with 9 bases between. The DNA for the CDR3 is TGTGCCAGTAGTATCTTGGGGATTCAGCCCCAGCATTTT. It encodes CASSILGIQPQHF.

The CDR3 here is CASSLVTAGEQFF. CDR3 sequence (DNA): TGTGCCAGCAGTTTAGTGACCGCTGGTGAGCAGTTCTTC. The V call is TRBV12-3 or TRBV12-4, the J call TRBJ2-1, with no clear D. Trimming pared 1 base from V and 9 bases from J, leaving 10 bases between. CDR3 length: 13 amino acids.

This chain links TRBV5-8 with TRBJ2-1; tentatively, D is TRBD1 (5 bases). Germline assignment: CDR1 SGHTS and CDR2 YDEGEE. The CDR3 is 16 residues long. V was cut by 2 bases and J by 4 bases, with 16 bases left in between. CDR3 amino acids: CASSLGLQGAYNEQFF. Here the CDR3 DNA reads TGTGCCAGCAGCTTAGGGTTACAAGGGGCTTACAATGAGCAGTTCTTC.

V and J are TRBV5-1 and TRBJ2-2, with TRBD1 identical over 8 bases. The CDR3 has 15 residues. V lost 4 bases to trimming and J lost 5 bases; unmatched junction nucleotides: 7. The germline V gene encodes CDR1 SGHRS and CDR2 YFSETQ. The CDR3 sequence is CASSPQGAPTGELFF. The CDR3 DNA follows: TGCGCCAGCAGCCCCCAGGGGGCGCCGACCGGGGAGCTGTTTTTT.

This chain joins TRBV7-8 and TRBJ1-1; TRBD1 agrees at 7 bases. The CDR3 is 16 residues long. After removal of 5 bases from V and 0 bases from J, the junction contained 9 bases not matched to a gene. Germline V gene lookup returns CDR1 SGHVS and CDR2 FQNEAQ. This CDR3 reads CASSRRQGRMNTEAFF. CDR3 in DNA: TGTGCCAGCAGCCGTCGACAGGGACGGATGAACACTGAAGCTTTCTTT.

This clonotype was seen a handful of times. The rearrangement uses TRBV2 and TRBJ1-5; possible D gene TRBD1, 5 bases. Trimming pared 0 bases from V and 7 bases from J, leaving 13 bases between. In germline, CDR1 is SNHLY, CDR2 FYNNEI. This CDR3 has 15 amino acids. In DNA, the CDR3 is TGTGCCAGCAGTGAAGCACGGGGCGGGTCCCAGCCCCAGCATTTT. As protein: CASSEARGGSQPQHF. The variable domain in full, with the rest retrieved from reference TRBV2 and TRBJ1-5, is EPEVTQTPSHQVTQMGQEVILRCVPISNHLYFYWYRQILGQKVEFLVSFYNNEISEKSEIFDDQFSVERPDGSNFTLKIRSTKLEDSAMYFCASSEARGGSQPQHFGDGTRLSIL.

The rearrangement uses TRBV20-1 and TRBJ1-2, with TRBD1 matching 8 bases. The CDR3 totals 14 residues. Germline V gene data show CDR1 as DFQATT and CDR2 as SNEGSKA (reference sequence). The junction had 10 bases not matched to a gene; V was cut back by 1 base and J by 9 bases. This chain's CDR3 is CSARAAGTGRRYTF. CDR3 coding DNA: TGCAGTGCTAGAGCCGCCGGGACAGGCAGGCGCTACACCTTC.

A few counts support this clonotype. The chain couples TRBV3-1 to TRBJ2-5; 13 nucleotides match TRBD2. Germline values: CDR1 LGHDT, CDR2 YNNKEL (reference sequence). The CDR3 contains 15 residues. Losses at the gene ends were 4 bases for V and 5 bases for J; bases not matched to a gene: 4. The CDR3 DNA reads as TGTGCCAGCAGCCCGGGACTAGCGGGGACGGAGACCCAGTACTTC. Translation: CASSPGLAGTETQYF.

This clonotype was observed a few times. The rearrangement links TRBV20-1 to TRBJ1-2; the match to TRBD1 covers 7 bases. After removal of 3 bases from V and 6 bases from J, the junction contained 4 bases not matched to a gene. Germline V gene sequence: CDR1 DFQATT, CDR2 SNEGSKA (reference sequence). This CDR3 is built from 12 residues. The CDR3 spells CSASRGFDGYTF. The CDR3, as DNA: TGCAGTGCTAGCAGGGGGTTTGATGGCTACACCTTC.

This chain links TRBV12-3 or TRBV12-4 with TRBJ2-3; 14 nucleotides agree with TRBD2. The V and J ends lost 6 bases and 2 bases, in that order; junction bases with no gene match: 4. The CDR3 length is 16 residues. This CDR3 is CASSTGLAGVTDTQYF. The DNA of the CDR3 is TGTGCCAGCAGCACGGGACTAGCGGGGGTCACAGATACGCAGTATTTT.

The V and J genes are TRBV23-1 and TRBJ1-5; no clear D gene. TRBV23-1 is noted as an ORF with a role that remains uncertain. Deletions cut 2 bases from V and 1 base from J, with 9 bases between. The CDR3 runs to 15 residues. The CDR3 nucleotides are TGCGCCAGCAGTCAAGAATGCTCGAGCAATCAGCCCCAGCATTTT. This sequence encodes CASSQECSSNQPQHF.

The chain employs TRBV6-1 and TRBJ1-2, with 7 positions matching TRBD1. Unmatched junction bases numbered 11, after V lost 6 bases and J lost 4 bases. Germline V CDR1 and CDR2: MNHNS, SASEGT. The CDR3 loop spans 15 amino acids. CDR3 coding DNA: TGTGCCAGCAGAGAACAGGGGTCGGAAGCCTATGGCTACACCTTC. It specifies CASREQGSEAYGYTF.

The chain uses TRBV5-6 and TRBJ1-1; tentative D call: TRBD1 (6 bases). The CDR3 is 12 amino acids. CDR1 is SGHDT and CDR2 is YYEEEE in the germline V gene. V was pared by 4 bases and J by 9 bases, with 13 bases between. The CDR3 spells CASSLTGKKAFF. CDR3 in DNA: TGTGCCAGCAGCCTCACAGGGAAGAAAGCTTTCTTT.